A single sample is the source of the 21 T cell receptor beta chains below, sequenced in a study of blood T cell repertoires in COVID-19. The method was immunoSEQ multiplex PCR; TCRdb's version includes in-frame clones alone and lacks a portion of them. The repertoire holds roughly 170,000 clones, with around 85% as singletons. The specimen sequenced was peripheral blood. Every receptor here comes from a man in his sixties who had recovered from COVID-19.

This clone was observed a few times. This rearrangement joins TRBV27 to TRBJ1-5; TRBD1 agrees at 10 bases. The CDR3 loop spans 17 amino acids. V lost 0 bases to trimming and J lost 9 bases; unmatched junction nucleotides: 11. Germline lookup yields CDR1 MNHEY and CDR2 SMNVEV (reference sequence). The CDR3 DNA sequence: TGTGCCAGCAGTTTATCGTCCGGGACAGGGGAATTTCGGCCCCAGCATTTT. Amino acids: CASSLSSGTGEFRPQHF.

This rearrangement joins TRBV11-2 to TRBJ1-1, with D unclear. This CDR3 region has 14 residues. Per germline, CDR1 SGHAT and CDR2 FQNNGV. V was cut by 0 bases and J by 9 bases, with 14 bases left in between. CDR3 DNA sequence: TGTGCCAGCAGCTTAGACCTGGGCACCGCTCAAGCTTTCTTT. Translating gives CASSLDLGTAQAFF.

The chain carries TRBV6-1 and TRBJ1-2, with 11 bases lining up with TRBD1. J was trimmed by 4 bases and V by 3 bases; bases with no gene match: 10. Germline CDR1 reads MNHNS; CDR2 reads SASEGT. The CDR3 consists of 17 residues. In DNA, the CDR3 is TGTGCCAGCAGTGATGTGGGACAGGGGGTATCAACCTATGGCTACACCTTC. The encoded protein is CASSDVGQGVSTYGYTF.

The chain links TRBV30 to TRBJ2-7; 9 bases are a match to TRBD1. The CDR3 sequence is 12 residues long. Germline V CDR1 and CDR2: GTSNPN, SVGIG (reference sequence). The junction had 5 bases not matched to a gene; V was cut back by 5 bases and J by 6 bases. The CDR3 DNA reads TGTGCCTGGGGAGGACAGGGGTTCGAGCAGTACTTC. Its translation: CAWGGQGFEQYF.

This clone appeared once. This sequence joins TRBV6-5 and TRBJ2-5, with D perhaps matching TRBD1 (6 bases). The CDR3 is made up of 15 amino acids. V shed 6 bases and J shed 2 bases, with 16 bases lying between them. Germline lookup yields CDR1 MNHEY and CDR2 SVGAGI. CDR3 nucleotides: TGTGCCAGCAGCTCTACAGGGTTGAGGCAAGAGACCCAGTACTTC. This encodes CASSSTGLRQETQYF.

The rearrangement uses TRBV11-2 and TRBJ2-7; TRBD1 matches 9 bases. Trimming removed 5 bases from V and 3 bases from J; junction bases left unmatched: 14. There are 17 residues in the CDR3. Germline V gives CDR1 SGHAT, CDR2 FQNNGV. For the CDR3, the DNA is TGTGCCAGCAGCGGACGTGGCGGGACAGGGCCCAACTACGAGCAGTACTTC. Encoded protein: CASSGRGGTGPNYEQYF.

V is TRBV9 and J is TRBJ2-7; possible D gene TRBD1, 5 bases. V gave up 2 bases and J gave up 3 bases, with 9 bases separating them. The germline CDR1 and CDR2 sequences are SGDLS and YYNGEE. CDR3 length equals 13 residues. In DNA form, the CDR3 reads TGTGCCAGCAGCGTTGACAGCTACTACGAGCAGTACTTC. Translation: CASSVDSYYEQYF.

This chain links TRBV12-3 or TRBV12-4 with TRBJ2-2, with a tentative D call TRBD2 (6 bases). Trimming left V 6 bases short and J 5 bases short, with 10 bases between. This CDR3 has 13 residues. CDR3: CASRRGETGELFF. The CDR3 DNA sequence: TGTGCCAGCAGGCGGGGAGAAACCGGGGAGCTGTTTTTT.

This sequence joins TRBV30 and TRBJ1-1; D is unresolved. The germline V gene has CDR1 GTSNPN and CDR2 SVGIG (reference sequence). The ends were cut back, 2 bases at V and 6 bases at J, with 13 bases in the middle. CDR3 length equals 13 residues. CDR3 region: CAWSRRAGAEAFF. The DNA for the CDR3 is TGTGCCTGGAGTAGGAGGGCTGGGGCTGAAGCTTTCTTT.

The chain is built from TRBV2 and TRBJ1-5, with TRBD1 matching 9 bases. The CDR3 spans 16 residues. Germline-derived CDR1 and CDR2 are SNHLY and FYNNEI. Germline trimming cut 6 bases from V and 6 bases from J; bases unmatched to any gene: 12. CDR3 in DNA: TGTGCCAGCAGGTTGGGAACCACAGGGGGCCTTCAGCCCCAGCATTTT. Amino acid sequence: CASRLGTTGGLQPQHF.

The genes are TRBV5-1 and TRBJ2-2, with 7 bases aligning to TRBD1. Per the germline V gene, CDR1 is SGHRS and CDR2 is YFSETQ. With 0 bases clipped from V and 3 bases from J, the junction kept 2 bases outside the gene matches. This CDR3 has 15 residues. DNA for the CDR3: TGCGCCAGCAGCTTGGCCGACAGGGACACCGGGGAGCTGTTTTTT. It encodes CASSLADRDTGELFF. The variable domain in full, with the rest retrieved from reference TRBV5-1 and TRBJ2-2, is KAGVTQTPRYLIKTRGQQVTLSCSPISGHRSVSWYQQTPGQGLQFLFEYFSETQRNKGNFPGRFSGRQFSNSRSEMNVSTLELGDSALYLCASSLADRDTGELFFGEGSRLTVL.

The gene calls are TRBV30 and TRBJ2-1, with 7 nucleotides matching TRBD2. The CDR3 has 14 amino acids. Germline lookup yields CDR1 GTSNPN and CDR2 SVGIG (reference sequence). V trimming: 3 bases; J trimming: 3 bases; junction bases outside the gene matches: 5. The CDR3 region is CAWRPGLSYNEQFF. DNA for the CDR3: TGTGCCTGGAGGCCGGGACTAAGCTACAATGAGCAGTTCTTC.

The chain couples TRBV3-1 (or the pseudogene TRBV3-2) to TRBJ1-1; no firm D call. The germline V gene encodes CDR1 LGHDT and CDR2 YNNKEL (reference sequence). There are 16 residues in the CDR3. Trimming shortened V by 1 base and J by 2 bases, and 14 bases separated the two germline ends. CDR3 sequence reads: CASSQGRVGINTEAFF. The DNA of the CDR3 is TGTGCCAGCAGCCAAGGGAGGGTAGGGATTAACACTGAAGCTTTCTTT.

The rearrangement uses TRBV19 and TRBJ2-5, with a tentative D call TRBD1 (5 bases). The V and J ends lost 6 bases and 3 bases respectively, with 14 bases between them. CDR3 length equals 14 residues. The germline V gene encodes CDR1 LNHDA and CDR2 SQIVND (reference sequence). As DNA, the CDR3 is TGTGCCAGTAGACCTAGGGGTACGGAAGAGACCCAGTACTTC. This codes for CASRPRGTEETQYF. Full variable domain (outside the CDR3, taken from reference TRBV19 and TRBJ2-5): DGGITQSPKYLFRKEGQNVTLSCEQNLNHDAMYWYRQDPGQGLRLIYYSQIVNDFQKGDIAEGYSVSREKKESFPLTVTSAQKNPTAFYLCASRPRGTEETQYFGPGTRLLVL.

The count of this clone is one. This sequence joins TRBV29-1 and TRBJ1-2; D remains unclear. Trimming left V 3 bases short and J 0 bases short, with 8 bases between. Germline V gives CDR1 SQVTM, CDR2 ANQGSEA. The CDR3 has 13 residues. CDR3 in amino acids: CSVELTANYGYTF. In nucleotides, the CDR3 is TGCAGCGTTGAGCTAACAGCTAACTATGGCTACACCTTC.

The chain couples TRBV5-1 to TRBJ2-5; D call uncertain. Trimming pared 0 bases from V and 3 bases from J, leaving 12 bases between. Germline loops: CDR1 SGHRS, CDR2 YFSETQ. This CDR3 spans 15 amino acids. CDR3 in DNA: TGCGCCAGCAGCTTGGCTCGCACGGTGGAAGAGACCCAGTACTTC. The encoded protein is CASSLARTVEETQYF.

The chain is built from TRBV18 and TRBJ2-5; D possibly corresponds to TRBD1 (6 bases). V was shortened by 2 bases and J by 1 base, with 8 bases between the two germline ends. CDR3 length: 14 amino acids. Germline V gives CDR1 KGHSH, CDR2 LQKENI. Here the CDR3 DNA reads TGTGCCAGCTCACCAGGACAGTTCCAAGAGACCCAGTACTTC. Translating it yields CASSPGQFQETQYF.

The CDR3 DNA reads as TGTGCCAGCAGTTATAAAATTTTGAACACTGAAGCTTTCTTT. This codes for CASSYKILNTEAFF. The genes are TRBV6-5 and TRBJ1-1; no definite D call. Germline V lookup: CDR1 MNHEY, CDR2 SVGAGI. This CDR3 is built from 14 residues. The V and J ends lost 3 bases and 0 bases respectively, with 8 bases between them.

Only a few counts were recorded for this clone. The chain's CDR3 is CASSTWSRNSPLHF. The CDR3 DNA follows: TGTGCCAGTAGTACATGGTCCAGGAATTCACCCCTCCACTTT. The chain has TRBV19 and TRBJ1-6; D gene unclear. The V and J ends lost 4 bases and 7 bases respectively, with 11 bases between them. The CDR3 has 14 residues. Per the germline V gene, CDR1 is LNHDA and CDR2 is SQIVND (reference sequence).

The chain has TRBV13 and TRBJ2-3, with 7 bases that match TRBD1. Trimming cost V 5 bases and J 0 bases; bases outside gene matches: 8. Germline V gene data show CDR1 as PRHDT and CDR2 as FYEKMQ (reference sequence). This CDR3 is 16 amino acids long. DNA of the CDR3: TGTGCCAGCAGCCCGCGACAGGGCCCTAGCACAGATACGCAGTATTTT. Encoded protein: CASSPRQGPSTDTQYF.

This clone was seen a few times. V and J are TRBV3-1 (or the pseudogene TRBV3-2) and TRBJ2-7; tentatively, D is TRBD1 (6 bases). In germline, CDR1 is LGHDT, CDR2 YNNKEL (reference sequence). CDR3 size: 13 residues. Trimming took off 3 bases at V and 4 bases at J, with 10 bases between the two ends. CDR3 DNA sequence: TGTGCCAGCAGCCAGGGGGCGGATTACGAGCAGTACTTC. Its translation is CASSQGADYEQYF.